What follows are 13 T cell receptor beta chains derived from one specimen sequenced in a study of vaccination effects on CD4 cells after COVID-19. Clones were sequenced by immunoSEQ multiplex PCR, and TCRdb holds only the in-frame ones, with some missing. The sample has 50,000 or so clones; more than 70% are singletons. Antigens for these TCRs are unknown. Within the ViraFEST assay, antigen-specific CD4+ T cells underwent expansion with viral peptide pools prior to sequencing. Culture proceeded for about 11 days, and CD4+ T cells were then isolated. Vaccinated participants had no history of SARS-CoV-2 infection and tested negative for nucleocapsid antibodies. The sample here was CD4+ T cells from PBMCs cultured with HCoV-OC43 spike peptides, taken before COVID-19 vaccination. Subset specified: HCoV-OC43 spike overlapping peptide pool stimulation. The receptors stem from a human donor who received a COVID-19 vaccine.

This clone was seen just once. The chain employs TRBV7-2 and TRBJ2-3, with a weak D call TRBD1 (5 bases). The germline gives CDR1 SGHTA, CDR2 FQGNSA. The CDR3 is made up of 17 amino acids. V was clipped by 5 bases and J by 4 bases, with 22 bases between them. The CDR3 spells CASSPQDKFLLADTQYF. In DNA form, the CDR3 reads TGTGCCAGCAGCCCCCAGGACAAGTTCCTCTTGGCAGATACGCAGTATTTT.

This chain connects TRBV29-1 to TRBJ2-5, with D perhaps matching TRBD2 (6 bases). CDR3 length: 13 amino acids. With 7 bases removed from V and 4 bases from J, the gap between germline ends came to 16 bases. CDR1 is SQVTM and CDR2 is ANQGSEA in the germline V gene. DNA for the CDR3: TGCAGCGCCCTCCGGGGGAGCGCAGAGACCCAGTACTTC. Translation gives CSALRGSAETQYF.

V is TRBV10-2 and J is TRBJ1-3, with D perhaps TRBD1 (6 bases). This CDR3 spans 13 amino acids. CDR1 and CDR2 (germline): WSHSY, SAAADI. Trimming took off 2 bases at V and 4 bases at J, with 6 bases between the two ends. CDR3: CASSEGTGNTIYF. Here the CDR3 DNA reads TGCGCCAGCAGTGAGGGGACAGGAAACACCATATATTTT.

The CDR3 spells CASSLTGTLRPSSYNSPLHF. CDR3 nucleotide sequence: TGCGCCAGCAGCTTGACCGGGACCCTTAGGCCCAGCTCCTATAATTCACCCCTCCACTTT. V usage is TRBV5-1 and J usage is TRBJ1-6; D might be TRBD1 (5 bases). CDR3 length: 20 amino acids. CDR1 and CDR2 from the germline V gene are SGHRS and YFSETQ. The ends were cut back, 1 base at V and 0 bases at J, with 20 bases in the middle.

This sequence joins TRBV7-3 and TRBJ1-1, with TRBD1 as a possible D gene (6 bases). The germline V and J ends were trimmed by 1 base and 3 bases, with 15 bases remaining between them. CDR3 size: 16 residues. Germline CDR1 SGHTA, CDR2 FQGTGA. This CDR3 reads CASSLMAGAMHTEAFF. The DNA of the CDR3 is TGTGCCAGCAGCTTAATGGCAGGGGCGATGCACACTGAAGCTTTCTTT.

This clone was seen only once. V usage is TRBV12-5 and J usage is TRBJ1-1; 12 nucleotides agree with TRBD1. CDR1 is LGHNT and CDR2 is FRNRAP in the germline V gene. V shed 4 bases and J 4 bases; nucleotides not matched to a gene: 13. This CDR3 comprises 18 residues. The CDR3 DNA follows: TGTGCTAGTGGTTCCATTTTCCCGGGACAGGGGGCTCGCACTGAAGCTTTCTTT. Residues: CASGSIFPGQGARTEAFF.

A single count supports this clone. The rearrangement uses TRBV2 and TRBJ2-5; tentative D call: TRBD2 (6 bases). CDR1 SNHLY and CDR2 FYNNEI come from the germline V gene. V was clipped by 5 bases and J by 5 bases, with 15 bases between them. CDR3 length: 14 amino acids. Here the CDR3 DNA reads TGTGCCAGCAGTCGGACCAGGCTAGCGGAGACCCAGTACTTC. As protein: CASSRTRLAETQYF.

The chain couples TRBV24-1 to TRBJ2-1; TRBD1 matches at 10 bases. Germline CDR1 reads KGHDR; CDR2 reads SFDVKD. The CDR3 extends over 15 amino acids. Germline trimming cut 5 bases from V and 7 bases from J; bases unmatched to any gene: 7. The CDR3 DNA is TGTGCCACCAGTGGTATTGGGACAGGGGAAAATGAGCAGTTCTTC. This codes for CATSGIGTGENEQFF.

J is TRBJ1-3 and V is TRBV6-5; D not certain. CDR3 length: 15 amino acids. Trimming left V 0 bases short and J 0 bases short, with 6 bases between. Germline assignment: CDR1 MNHEY and CDR2 SVGAGI. The CDR3 sequence is CASSYSRLSGNTIYF. The CDR3 bases are TGTGCCAGCAGTTACTCTCGCCTCTCTGGAAACACCATATATTTT.

The J gene is TRBJ1-2, the V gene TRBV29-1; D is uncertain. Germline CDR1 reads SQVTM; CDR2 reads ANQGSEA. The CDR3 totals 11 residues. Deletions cut 7 bases from V and 8 bases from J, with 14 bases between. CDR3 DNA sequence: TGCAGCGCCAAAGACCCCAGGGGCTACACCTTC. Protein: CSAKDPRGYTF. The variable domain in full, completed from reference TRBV29-1 and TRBJ1-2, reads SAVISQKPSRDICQRGTSLTIQCQVDSQVTMMFWYRQQPGQSLTLIATANQGSEATYESGFVIDKFPISRPNLTFSTLTVSNMSPEDSSIYLCSAKDPRGYTFGSGTRLTVV.

Points on this clone: Different DNA sequences within this sample yield the same CDR3. This chain uses TRBV7-2 with TRBJ2-5, with D perhaps TRBD2 (5 bases). CDR3 size: 14 residues. Trimming took off 5 bases at V and 2 bases at J, with 12 bases between the two ends. Germline CDR1 reads SGHTA; CDR2 reads FQGNSA. CDR3 sequence: CASSRDRGQETQYF. DNA of the CDR3: TGTGCCAGCAGCCGGGATAGAGGGCAAGAGACCCAGTACTTC.

This clone has a single count. V is TRBV5-1 and J is TRBJ2-5, with a possible D match to TRBD1 (6 bases). The CDR3 consists of 15 residues. V was clipped by 4 bases and J by 3 bases, with 16 bases between them. The germline V gene encodes CDR1 SGHRS and CDR2 YFSETQ. The CDR3 sequence: CASSRKGGAEETQYF. The CDR3 DNA follows: TGCGCCAGCAGCCGCAAAGGGGGAGCGGAAGAGACCCAGTACTTC.

This chain uses TRBV5-5 with TRBJ2-2; D not resolved. V was cut by 1 base and J by 3 bases, with 13 bases left in between. The CDR3 is 16 residues long. Germline V gene data show CDR1 as SGHKS and CDR2 as YYEKEE (reference sequence). The CDR3 DNA reads TGTGCCAGCAGCTTGTCTATTCGTGTTTACACCGGGGAGCTGTTTTTT. This translates into CASSLSIRVYTGELFF.